This T cell receptor (beta chain) was retrieved from a study of blood T cell repertoires in COVID-19. The overall study: Researchers got acute and convalescent COVID-19 samples from the United States, Italy and Spain. T cells, B-cell-depleted T cells, or PBMCs provided the cDNA or gDNA that served as material.

The germline gives CDR1 MNHEY, CDR2 SMNVEV (reference sequence). Unmatched junction bases numbered 13, after V lost 0 bases and J lost 4 bases. This CDR3 has 19 amino acids. In the original processing: Amplified reference gene primers provided the basis for estimating nucleated cell counts. Measured with immunoSEQ multiplex PCR; TCRdb has only the in-frame clones, and not every one. The D gene and trimming were derived from the DNA, and the V and J assignments and clone size from that table. The sample has around 100,000 clones, roughly nine tenths seen once. What was sequenced was peripheral blood. This receptor was taken from a man aged 60 to 69 with acute or convalescent COVID-19. The chain carries TRBV27 and TRBJ2-7; the match to TRBD2 covers 12 bases. The CDR3: CASSLSTPPRTSGIYEQYF. For the CDR3, the DNA is TGTGCCAGCAGTTTATCGACCCCCCCTAGGACTAGCGGGATATACGAGCAGTACTTC.